Reported below is one T cell receptor beta chain. Its cognate antigen is unknown. The time point is: pre-treatment sample, taken before nivolumab and TIL therapy. Tumor tissue came from excised metastases, mostly pleural nodules or supraclavicular lymph nodes. Stage 4 NSCLC adults joined between late 2017 and January 2020. The CDR3 contains 16 residues. Trimming shortened V by 7 bases and J by 3 bases, and 21 bases separated the two germline ends. Germline V gives CDR1 SGHNT, CDR2 YENEEA. The data stem from a study of TIL therapy for anti-PD-1-resistant metastatic lung cancer. Whole-study context: Tumors had a median PD-L1 proportion score of 4.5% to 7%.

The libraries were made with immunoSEQ v3. Only in-frame clones appear in the TCRdb table, and some are missing; sequencing was by immunoSEQ multiplex PCR. Of several thousand clones in the sample, about 74% were seen once. Study-wide points: Many TIL product clones were absent from baseline tumor, suggesting clonal contraction. This highly selected cohort may not generalize to typical lung cancer patients.

The chain has TRBV11-3 and TRBJ1-1; no reliable D call. Sequencing used tumor tissue, obtained at baseline. The TCR was taken from a person aged 25-85 years with non-small cell lung cancer. CDR3 bases: TGTGCCAGCAATAGGCGGGCAGGAACCGGGGACACTGAAGCTTTCTTT. Its translation is CASNRRAGTGDTEAFF.